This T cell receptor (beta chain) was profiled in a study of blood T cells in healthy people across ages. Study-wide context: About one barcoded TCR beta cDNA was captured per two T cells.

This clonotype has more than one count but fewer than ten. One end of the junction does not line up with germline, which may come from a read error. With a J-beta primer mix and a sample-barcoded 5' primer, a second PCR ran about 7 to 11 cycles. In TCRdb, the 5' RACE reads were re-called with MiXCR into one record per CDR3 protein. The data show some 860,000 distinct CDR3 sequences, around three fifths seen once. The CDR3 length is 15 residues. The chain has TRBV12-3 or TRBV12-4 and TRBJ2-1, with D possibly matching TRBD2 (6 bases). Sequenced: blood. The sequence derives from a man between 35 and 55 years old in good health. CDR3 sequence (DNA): TGTGCCAGCAGTCTAGCGACTAGCTCCTACAATGAGCAGTTCTTC. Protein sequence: CASSLATSSYNEQFF.